This section outlines one T cell receptor beta chain sequence together with its context. The antigen is not known. Sequencing was performed with immunoSEQ multiplex PCR; in TCRdb, only in-frame clones are kept and a portion is missing. The sample yields 84,000 or so clones, about 94% seen once. This record belongs to a study of OX40 agonist ivuxolimab in advanced cancers. Study-level points and caveats: Undetermined was the antigen specificity of the expanded peripheral T cells. The mean number of expanded clones was higher in CD8+ T cells than in CD4+. Within 6 weeks, CD4+ and CD8+ blood T cells expanded clonally at 0.1 to 3.0 mg/kg.

Germline V lookup: CDR1 MNHEY, CDR2 SMNVEV (reference sequence). This CDR3 has 14 amino acids. V lost 6 bases and J lost 0, with 12 bases in between. The source material was CD4+ or CD8+ T cells sorted from blood, sampled in a trial of the OX40 agonist ivuxolimab. The gene calls are TRBV27 and TRBJ2-7; the D gene is possibly TRBD1 (6 bases). The TCR originated in an adult with an advanced solid tumor such as melanoma, head and neck, liver or kidney cancer. DNA for the CDR3: TGTGCCAGCAGCCCGACAGGCCTCTCCTACGAGCAGTACTTC. Protein: CASSPTGLSYEQYF.